This T cell receptor beta chain came from a study of technical replicates of blood from a handful of donors. Clones were sequenced by immunoSEQ multiplex PCR, and TCRdb holds only the in-frame ones, with some missing. Counted here are roughly 87,000 clones, roughly 94% occurring once; the ten biggest clones make up about 0.22%. The sequence was obtained from a human donor in good health. Sequenced material: T cells isolated from PBMCs.

The CDR3, as DNA: TGTGCCAGCAGAGGTGGACTAGGCTATGAGCAGTTCTTC. Translation gives CASRGGLGYEQFF. The genes are TRBV2 and TRBJ2-1; 7 bases agree with TRBD2. The V and J ends lost 6 bases and 8 bases, in that order; junction bases with no gene match: 7. CDR3 size: 13 residues. Germline CDR1 SNHLY, CDR2 FYNNEI.